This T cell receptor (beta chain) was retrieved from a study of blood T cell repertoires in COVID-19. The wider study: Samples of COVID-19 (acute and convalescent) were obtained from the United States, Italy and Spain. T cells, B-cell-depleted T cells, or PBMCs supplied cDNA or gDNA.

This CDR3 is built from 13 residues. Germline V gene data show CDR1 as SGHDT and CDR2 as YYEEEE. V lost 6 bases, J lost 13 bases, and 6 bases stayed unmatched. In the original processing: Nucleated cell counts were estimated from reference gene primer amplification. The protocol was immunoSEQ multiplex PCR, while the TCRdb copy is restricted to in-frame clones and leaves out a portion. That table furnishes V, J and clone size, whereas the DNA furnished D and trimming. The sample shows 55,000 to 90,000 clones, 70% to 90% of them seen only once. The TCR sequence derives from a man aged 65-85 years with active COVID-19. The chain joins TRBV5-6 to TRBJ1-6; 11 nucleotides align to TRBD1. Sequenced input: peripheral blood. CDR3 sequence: CASNGQGASPLHF. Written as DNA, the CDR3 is TGTGCCAGCAACGGACAGGGGGCTTCGCCCCTCCACTTT.